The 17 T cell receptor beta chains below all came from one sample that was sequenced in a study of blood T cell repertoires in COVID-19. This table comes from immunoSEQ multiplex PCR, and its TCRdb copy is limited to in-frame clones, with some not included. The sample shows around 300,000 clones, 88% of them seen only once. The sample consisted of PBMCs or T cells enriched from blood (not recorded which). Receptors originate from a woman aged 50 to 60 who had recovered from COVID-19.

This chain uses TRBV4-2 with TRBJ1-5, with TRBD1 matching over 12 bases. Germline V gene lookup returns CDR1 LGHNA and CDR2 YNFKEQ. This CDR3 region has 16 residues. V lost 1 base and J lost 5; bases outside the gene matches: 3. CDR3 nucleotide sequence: TGTGCCAGCAGCCAAGGTGGGACAGGGGGCGATCAGCCCCAGCATTTT. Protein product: CASSQGGTGGDQPQHF.

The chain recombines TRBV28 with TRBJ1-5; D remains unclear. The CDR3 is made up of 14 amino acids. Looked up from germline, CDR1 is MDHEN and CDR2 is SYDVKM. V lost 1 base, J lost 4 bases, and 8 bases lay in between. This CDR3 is CASSLLRVNQPQHF. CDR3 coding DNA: TGTGCCAGCAGTTTATTGCGGGTAAATCAGCCCCAGCATTTT.

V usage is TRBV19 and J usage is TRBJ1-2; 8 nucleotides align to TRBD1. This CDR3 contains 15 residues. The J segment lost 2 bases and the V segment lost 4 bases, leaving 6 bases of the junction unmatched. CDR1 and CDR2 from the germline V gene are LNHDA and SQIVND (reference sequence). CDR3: CASSTGQGANYGYTF. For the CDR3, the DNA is TGTGCCAGTAGTACCGGACAGGGCGCGAACTATGGCTACACCTTC.

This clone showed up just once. The CDR3: CASSQGNYGYTF. DNA for the CDR3: TGTGCCAGCAGTCAGGGTAACTATGGCTACACCTTC. The chain employs TRBV6-2 or TRBV6-3 and TRBJ1-2; D is possibly TRBD1 (5 bases). This CDR3 is built from 12 residues. Trimming shortened V by 5 bases and J by 1 base, and 5 bases separated the two germline ends. The germline gives CDR1 MNHEY, CDR2 SVGEGT.

Here the CDR3 reads CASSSYLAGTQYF. As DNA, the CDR3 is TGTGCCAGCAGCTCCTACCTCGCAGGCACGCAGTATTTT. The rearrangement joins TRBV7-2 to TRBJ2-3; D is uncertain. V lost 4 bases and J 9 bases, leaving 14 bases between the germline ends. The CDR3 totals 13 residues. Germline assignment: CDR1 SGHTA and CDR2 FQGNSA.

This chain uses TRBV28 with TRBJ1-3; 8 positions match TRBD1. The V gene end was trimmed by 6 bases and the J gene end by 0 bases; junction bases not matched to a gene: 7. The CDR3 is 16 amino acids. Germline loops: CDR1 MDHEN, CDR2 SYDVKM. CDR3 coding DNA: TGTGCCAGCAGAGCACCGGGACAGGACTCTGGAAACACCATATATTTT. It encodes CASRAPGQDSGNTIYF.

The CDR3 loop reads CASSMARGEKLFF. Here the CDR3 DNA reads TGTGCCAGTAGTATGGCCAGGGGGGAAAAACTGTTTTTT. The rearrangement joins TRBV19 to TRBJ1-4; 7 nucleotides agree with TRBD1. The CDR3 consists of 13 residues. Germline trimming cut 3 bases from V and 8 bases from J; bases unmatched to any gene: 3. Germline V gene sequence: CDR1 LNHDA, CDR2 SQIVND (reference sequence).

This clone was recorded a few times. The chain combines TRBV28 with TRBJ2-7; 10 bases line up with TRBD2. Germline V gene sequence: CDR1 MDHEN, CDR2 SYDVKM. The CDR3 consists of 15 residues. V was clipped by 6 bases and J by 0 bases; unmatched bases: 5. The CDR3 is CASSTIAGGSYEQYF. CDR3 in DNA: TGTGCCAGCAGCACTATAGCGGGAGGCTCCTACGAGCAGTACTTC.

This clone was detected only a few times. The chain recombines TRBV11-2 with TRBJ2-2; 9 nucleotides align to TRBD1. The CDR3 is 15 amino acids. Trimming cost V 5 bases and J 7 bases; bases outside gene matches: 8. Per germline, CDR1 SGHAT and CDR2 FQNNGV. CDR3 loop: CASSIRGQGIGELFF. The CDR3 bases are TGTGCCAGCAGCATAAGGGGACAGGGAATCGGGGAGCTGTTTTTT.

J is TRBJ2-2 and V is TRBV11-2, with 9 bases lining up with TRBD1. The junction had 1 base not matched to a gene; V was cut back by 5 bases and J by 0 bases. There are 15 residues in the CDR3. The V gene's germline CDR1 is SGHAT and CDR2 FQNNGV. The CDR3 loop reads CASSRTGANTGELFF. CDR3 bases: TGTGCCAGCAGCCGGACAGGGGCGAACACCGGGGAGCTGTTTTTT.

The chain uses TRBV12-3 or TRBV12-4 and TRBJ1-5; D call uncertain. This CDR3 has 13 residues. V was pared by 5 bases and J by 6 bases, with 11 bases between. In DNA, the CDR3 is TGTGCCAGCAGTCCCCCGTACGGTCAGCCCCAGCATTTT. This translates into CASSPPYGQPQHF.

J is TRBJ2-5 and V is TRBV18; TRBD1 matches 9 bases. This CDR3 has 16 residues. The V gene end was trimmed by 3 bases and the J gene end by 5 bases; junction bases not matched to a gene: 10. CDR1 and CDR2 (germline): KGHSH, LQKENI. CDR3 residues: CASSPSGQGISETQYF. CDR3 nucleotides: TGTGCCAGCTCACCGTCGGGACAGGGCATTTCGGAGACCCAGTACTTC. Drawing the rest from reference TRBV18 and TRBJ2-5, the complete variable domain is NAGVMQNPRHLVRRRGQEARLRCSPMKGHSHVYWYRQLPEEGLKFMVYLQKENIIDESGMPKERFSAEFPKEGPSILRIQQVVRGDSAAYFCASSPSGQGISETQYFGPGTRLLVL.

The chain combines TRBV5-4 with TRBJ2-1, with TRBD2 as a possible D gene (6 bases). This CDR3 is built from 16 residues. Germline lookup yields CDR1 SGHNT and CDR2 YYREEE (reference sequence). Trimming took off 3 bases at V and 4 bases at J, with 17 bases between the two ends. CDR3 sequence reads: CASSSRAQRAYNEQFF. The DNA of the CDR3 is TGTGCCAGCAGCTCCCGGGCGCAGCGGGCGTACAATGAGCAGTTCTTC.

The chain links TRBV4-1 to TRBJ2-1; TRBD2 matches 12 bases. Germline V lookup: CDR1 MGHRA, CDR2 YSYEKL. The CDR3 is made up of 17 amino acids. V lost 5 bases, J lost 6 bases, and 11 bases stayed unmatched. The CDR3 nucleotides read TGCGCCAGCAGCAAAGGACTAGCGGGAAATCAGCGCAATGAGCAGTTCTTC. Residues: CASSKGLAGNQRNEQFF.

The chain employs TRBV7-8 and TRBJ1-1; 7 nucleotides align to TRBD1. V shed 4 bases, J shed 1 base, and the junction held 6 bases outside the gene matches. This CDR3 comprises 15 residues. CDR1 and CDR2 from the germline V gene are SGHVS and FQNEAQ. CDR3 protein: CASSYLGQRNTEAFF. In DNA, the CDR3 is TGTGCCAGCAGCTACTTGGGACAGCGGAACACTGAAGCTTTCTTT.

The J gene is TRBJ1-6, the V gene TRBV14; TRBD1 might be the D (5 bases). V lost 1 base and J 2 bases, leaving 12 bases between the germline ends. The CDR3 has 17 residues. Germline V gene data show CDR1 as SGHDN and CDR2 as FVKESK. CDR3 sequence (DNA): TGTGCCAGCAGCCAAGGGGGCGGGAGGACCTATAATTCACCCCTCCACTTT. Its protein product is CASSQGGGRTYNSPLHF.

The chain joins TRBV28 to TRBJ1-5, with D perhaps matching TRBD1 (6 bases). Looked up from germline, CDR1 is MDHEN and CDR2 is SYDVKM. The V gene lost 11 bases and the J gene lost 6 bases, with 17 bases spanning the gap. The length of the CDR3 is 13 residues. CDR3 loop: CAGKRGGTQPQHF. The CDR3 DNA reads TGTGCCGGCAAGCGGGGGGGCACTCAGCCCCAGCATTTT.